Listed here are 6 T cell receptor beta chains from one sample, sequenced in a study of blood T cell repertoires in COVID-19. The method was immunoSEQ multiplex PCR; TCRdb's version includes in-frame clones alone and lacks a portion of them. The sample comprises 400,000 to 500,000 clones, around nine tenths of which are singletons, and about 1.4% rests with the top ten. Sequenced: PBMCs or T cells enriched from blood (not recorded which). The receptors derive from a woman younger than 35 who had been exposed to COVID-19.

This clone was detected only a few times. This rearrangement joins TRBV7-2 to TRBJ1-4; a weak D match, TRBD1 (6 bases). Trimming removed 1 base from V and 1 base from J, with 10 bases in between. CDR1 is SGHTA and CDR2 is FQGNSA in the germline V gene. The CDR3 has 16 amino acids. The CDR3 nucleotides are TGTGCCAGCAGCTTAGGGGGGCCTCTAACTAATGAAAAACTGTTTTTT. Translating it yields CASSLGGPLTNEKLFF.

A note on this clone: The sample holds other DNA sequences that translate to the same CDR3. J is TRBJ2-5 and V is TRBV6-5, with D possibly TRBD2 on 6 matching bases. The germline gives CDR1 MNHEY, CDR2 SVGAGI. Trimming pared 0 bases from V and 1 base from J, leaving 6 bases between. There are 14 residues in the CDR3. In nucleotides, the CDR3 is TGTGCCAGCAGTTACTCGGGACTCCAAGAGACCCAGTACTTC. Translation: CASSYSGLQETQYF.

This chain links TRBV4-1 with TRBJ2-7, with 10 nucleotides matching TRBD2. The CDR3 consists of 16 residues. V gave up 2 bases and J gave up 3 bases; unmatched junction bases: 7. Germline CDR1 reads MGHRA; CDR2 reads YSYEKL. CDR3 in DNA: TGCGCCAGCAGCCAACCCCTTAGCGGGAGGTACTACGAGCAGTACTTC. The encoded protein is CASSQPLSGRYYEQYF.

This clone was detected once. The V call is TRBV19, the J call TRBJ1-5; no clear D. Trimming shortened V by 10 bases and J by 2 bases, and 12 bases separated the two germline ends. CDR3 size: 13 residues. The germline CDR1 and CDR2 sequences are LNHDA and SQIVND (reference sequence). This chain's CDR3 is CAMSRGGNQPQHF. CDR3 nucleotides: TGTGCCATGTCGAGAGGTGGCAATCAGCCCCAGCATTTT.

This clone was found a few times. The J gene is TRBJ2-7, the V gene TRBV12-5; D is perhaps TRBD1 (6 bases). CDR1 is LGHNT, CDR2 FRNRAP, per germline. This CDR3 has 15 amino acids. V was cut by 7 bases and J by 3 bases, with 19 bases left in between. DNA for the CDR3: TGTGCTAGTGCCCTCATCCAGGCAGGGGTCTACGAGCAGTACTTC. The encoded protein is CASALIQAGVYEQYF.

The V call is TRBV27, the J call TRBJ1-6; 7 nucleotides match TRBD1. Per the germline V gene, CDR1 is MNHEY and CDR2 is SMNVEV (reference sequence). This CDR3 has 21 residues. V lost 3 bases to trimming and J lost 0 bases; unmatched junction nucleotides: 17. The DNA of the CDR3 is TGTGCCAGCAGTTTGGGGAGACAGGGCGCTCCCTTTAGCTCCTATAATTCACCCCTCCACTTT. Translation gives CASSLGRQGAPFSSYNSPLHF.